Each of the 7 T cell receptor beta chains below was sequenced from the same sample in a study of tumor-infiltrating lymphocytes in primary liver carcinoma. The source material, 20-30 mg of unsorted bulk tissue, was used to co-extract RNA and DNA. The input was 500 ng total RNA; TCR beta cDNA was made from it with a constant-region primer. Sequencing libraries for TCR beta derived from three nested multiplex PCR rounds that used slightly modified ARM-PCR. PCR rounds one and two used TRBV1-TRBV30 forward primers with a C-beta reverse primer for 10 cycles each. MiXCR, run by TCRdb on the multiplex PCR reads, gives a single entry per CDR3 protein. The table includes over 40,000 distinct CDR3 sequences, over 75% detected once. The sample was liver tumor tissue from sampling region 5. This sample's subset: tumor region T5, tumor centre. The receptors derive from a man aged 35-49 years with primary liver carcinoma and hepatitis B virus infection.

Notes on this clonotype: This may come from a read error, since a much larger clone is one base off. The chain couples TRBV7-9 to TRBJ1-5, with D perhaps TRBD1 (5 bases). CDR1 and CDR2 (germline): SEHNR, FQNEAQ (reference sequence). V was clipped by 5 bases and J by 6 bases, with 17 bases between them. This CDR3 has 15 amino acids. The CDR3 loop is CASSRVGGGGQPQHF. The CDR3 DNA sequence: TGTGCCAGCAGCCGCGTCGGGGGAGGAGGTCAGCCCCAGCATTTT.

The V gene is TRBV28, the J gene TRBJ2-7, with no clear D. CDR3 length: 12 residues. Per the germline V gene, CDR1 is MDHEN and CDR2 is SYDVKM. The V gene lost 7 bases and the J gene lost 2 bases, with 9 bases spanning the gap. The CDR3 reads CASNRWPYEQYF. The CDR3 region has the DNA TGTGCCAGCAATAGGTGGCCCTACGAGCAGTACTTC.

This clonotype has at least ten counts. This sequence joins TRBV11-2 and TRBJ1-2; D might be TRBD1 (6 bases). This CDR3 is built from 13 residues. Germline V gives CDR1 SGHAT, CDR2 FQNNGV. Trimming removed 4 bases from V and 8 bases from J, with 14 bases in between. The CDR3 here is CASSSNPGEGYTF. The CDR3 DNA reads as TGTGCCAGCAGCTCTAACCCAGGGGAAGGCTACACCTTC.

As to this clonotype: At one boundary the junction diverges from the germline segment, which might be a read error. CDR3 sequence (DNA): TGCGCCAGCAGCTTGAACGGCAGGGGAAGCAAAGATACGAAGTATTTT. Translation: CASSLNGRGSKDTKYF. The gene calls are TRBV5-1 and TRBJ2-3; possible D gene TRBD1, 6 bases. This CDR3 comprises 16 residues. CDR1 and CDR2 (germline): SGHRS, YFSETQ.

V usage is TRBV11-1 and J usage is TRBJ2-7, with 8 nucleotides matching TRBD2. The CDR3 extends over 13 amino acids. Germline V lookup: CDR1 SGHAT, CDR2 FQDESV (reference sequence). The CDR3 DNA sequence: TGTGACGGCGGGGGGAAGCGATCCTACGAGCAGTACTTC. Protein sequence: CDGGGKRSYEQYF.

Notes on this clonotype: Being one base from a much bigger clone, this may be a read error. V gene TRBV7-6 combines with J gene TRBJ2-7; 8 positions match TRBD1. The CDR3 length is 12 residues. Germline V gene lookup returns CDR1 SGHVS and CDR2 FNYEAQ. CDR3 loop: CASSAGTGEHYF. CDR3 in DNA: TGTGCCAGCAGCGCCGGGACAGGAGAGCACTACTTC.

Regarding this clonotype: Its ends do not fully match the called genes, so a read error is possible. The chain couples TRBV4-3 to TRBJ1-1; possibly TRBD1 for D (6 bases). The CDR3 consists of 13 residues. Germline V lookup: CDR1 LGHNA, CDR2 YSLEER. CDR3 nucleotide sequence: TGTGCCAGCGGCCAAGGGGGGAACACTGAAGCTTTCTTT. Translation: CASGQGGNTEAFF.